This T cell receptor beta chain was identified in a study of human T cells and chemical hapten exposure. General observations from the study: TCRs whose frequency exceeded 1 in 1000 remained the same following DPC sensitization.

The ends were cut back, 3 bases at V and 8 bases at J, with 13 bases in the middle. The CDR3 contains 13 residues. The time point: patch test 2, 6 weeks after DPC sensitization. Treatment in this sample: therapeutic diphenylcyclopropenone sensitization with weekly scalp DPC. Patches went on only after blood had been drawn each time. Blood, whole and unfractionated, served as the source for total RNA extraction. This clonotype was counted ten times or more. Its antigen is not known. TCRdb redid the calling of the RACE reads with MiXCR, one entry per CDR3 protein. The sample has about 84,000 distinct CDR3 sequences; 10% are singletons.

The input for sequencing was whole blood, taken in connection with sensitization to the hapten diphenylcyclopropenone (DPC). The rearrangement links TRBV12-3 or TRBV12-4 to TRBJ1-2, with D possibly being TRBD1 (6 bases). The sequence derives from a woman in her 30s with alopecia areata. Some clones in this sample may be carry-over from other donors' samples. Here the CDR3 reads CASSFAGAGGYTF. The CDR3 DNA is TGTGCCAGCAGTTTCGCGGGGGCGGGAGGCTACACCTTC.